This TCR beta chain was retrieved from a study of T cells in tuberculosis. Study-wide context: A South African cohort included IGRA-negative adolescents, latently infected IGRA-positive adolescents and adults with active tuberculosis. Findings of the study overall: Shorter CDR3-alpha in active tuberculosis partly drove smaller distances. Using the GMM-specific repertoire gave around 90% accuracy versus roughly 74% with motifs.

This table comes from immunoSEQ multiplex PCR, and its TCRdb copy is limited to in-frame clones, with some not included. The table has fewer than 30,000 clones, 90% to 95% seen once. The CDR3 consists of 24 residues. The germline CDR1 and CDR2 sequences are SGDLS and YYNGEE. Trimming at V came to 4 bases and at J to 5 bases, leaving 30 bases not matched to a gene. Worth noting for this clone: The antigen remains undetermined.

The source of this sequence is a donor aged 10-29 years with latent tuberculosis or without tuberculosis infection. The sample consisted of PBMCs. The V and J genes are TRBV9 and TRBJ2-2; 12 nucleotides agree with TRBD2. In nucleotides, the CDR3 is TGTGCCAGCAGCTTCCCTCTGTCGACTAGCGGGGGTACGGGACCTTCGCCGAGAACCGGGGAGCTGTTTTTT. Amino acids: CASSFPLSTSGGTGPSPRTGELFF.